A single sample gave rise to the 5 T cell receptor beta chains below, sequenced in a study of shared clonotypes between healthy human individuals. Using immunoSEQ multiplex PCR, the repertoire was profiled, and TCRdb retains in-frame clones only, with some absent. The repertoire holds 2.3 million or so clones, with just over 90% as singletons. Specimen: naive CD4+ T cells from PBMCs. The sample's subset: CD45RA+ positively selected. These receptors came from a man aged 18 to 29 in good health. Some clones in this sample may be carry-over from other donors' samples.

The CDR3 DNA reads as TGTGCCAGCAGCCCAAGACAGGGGGTGGGGACTGAAGCTTTCTTT. Translation: CASSPRQGVGTEAFF. The V gene is TRBV5-6, the J gene TRBJ1-1; 9 bases align to TRBD1. The V gene end was trimmed by 4 bases and the J gene end by 5 bases; junction bases not matched to a gene: 9. The CDR3 runs to 15 residues. CDR1 SGHDT and CDR2 YYEEEE come from the germline V gene. Full variable domain (missing parts from reference TRBV5-6 and TRBJ1-1): DAGVTQSPTHLIKTRGQQVTLRCSPKSGHDTVSWYQQALGQGPQFIFQYYEEEERQRGNFPDRFSGHQFPNYSSELNVNALLLGDSALYLCASSPRQGVGTEAFFGQGTRLTVV.

This chain uses TRBV11-2 with TRBJ1-1; possible D gene TRBD1, 6 bases. Germline values: CDR1 SGHAT, CDR2 FQNNGV. The CDR3 contains 16 residues. Between the trimmed V and J ends, which lost 1 base and 2 bases, there was a span of 14 bases. The CDR3 loop reads CASSLGSGRGNTEAFF. The CDR3 bases are TGTGCCAGCAGCTTAGGTTCTGGCAGGGGTAACACTGAAGCTTTCTTT.

V and J are TRBV6-1 and TRBJ2-7; either TRBD1 or TRBD2 may supply D (5 bases each). This CDR3 is 11 amino acids long. The V end lost 6 bases, the J end lost 5 bases, and 8 bases lay between the germline ends. Germline loops: CDR1 MNHNS, CDR2 SASEGT. The DNA for the CDR3 is TGTGCCAGCAGAGTGGGGGACGAGCAGTACTTC. Protein product: CASRVGDEQYF.

Comments on this clone: Other DNA sequences in the sample encode the same CDR3. The V gene is TRBV29-1, the J gene TRBJ2-7, with D possibly matching TRBD2 (5 bases). Trimming removed 6 bases at V and 1 base at J, with 13 bases between. CDR1 SQVTM and CDR2 ANQGSEA come from the germline V gene. This CDR3 spans 13 amino acids. CDR3 sequence: CSVGPGGSYEQYF. The CDR3 DNA sequence: TGCAGCGTAGGCCCCGGCGGGTCCTACGAGCAGTACTTC.

The gene calls are TRBV5-4 and TRBJ2-1, with D possibly matching TRBD1 (5 bases). CDR3 size: 15 residues. Germline assignment: CDR1 SGHNT and CDR2 YYREEE (reference sequence). The germline V and J ends were trimmed by 3 bases and 4 bases, with 14 bases remaining between them. CDR3 DNA sequence: TGTGCCAGCAGCTCGGTGACAGAGATTTACAATGAGCAGTTCTTC. It codes for CASSSVTEIYNEQFF.